The clone carrying this TCR beta chain was detected once. Its target is unknown. CDR3 length: 17 amino acids. Germline-derived CDR1 and CDR2 are SGHTA and FQGTGA. The V gene end was trimmed by 5 bases and the J gene end by 9 bases; junction bases not matched to a gene: 12. This sample's time point: pre-treatment sample, taken before nivolumab and TIL therapy. The sample comes from a study of TIL therapy for anti-PD-1-resistant metastatic lung cancer. Study summary: Patients had a median age of approximately 50 years (range roughly 35-80). Half of patients were current or former smokers.

The libraries were made with immunoSEQ v3. Sequencing depth was 2 million to 2.5 million read pairs for survey level, roughly 4.5-6.5 million for deep. The protocol was immunoSEQ multiplex PCR, while the TCRdb copy is restricted to in-frame clones and leaves out a portion. The sample lists about 14,000 clones, roughly 86% seen once, with approximately 0.87% in the top ten. Study-wide findings and caveats: TIL clonotype persistence in blood showed no apparent association with response.

The V gene is TRBV7-3, the J gene TRBJ2-1; 14 bases are a match to TRBD2. Here the sequenced sample was blood, taken at baseline. The receptor was isolated from a person between 25 and 79 years old with non-small cell lung cancer. DNA for the CDR3: TGTGCCAGCAGCCCAGGCCCTGGGACTAGCGGGGGAGGTGAGCAGTTCTTC. The encoded protein is CASSPGPGTSGGGEQFF. Supplemented by reference TRBV7-3 and TRBJ2-1, the full variable domain reads GAGVSQTPSNKVTEKGKYVELRCDPISGHTALYWYRQSLGQGPEFLIYFQGTGAADDSGLPNDRFFAVRPEGSVSTLKIQRTERGDSAVYLCASSPGPGTSGGGEQFFGPGTRLTVL.